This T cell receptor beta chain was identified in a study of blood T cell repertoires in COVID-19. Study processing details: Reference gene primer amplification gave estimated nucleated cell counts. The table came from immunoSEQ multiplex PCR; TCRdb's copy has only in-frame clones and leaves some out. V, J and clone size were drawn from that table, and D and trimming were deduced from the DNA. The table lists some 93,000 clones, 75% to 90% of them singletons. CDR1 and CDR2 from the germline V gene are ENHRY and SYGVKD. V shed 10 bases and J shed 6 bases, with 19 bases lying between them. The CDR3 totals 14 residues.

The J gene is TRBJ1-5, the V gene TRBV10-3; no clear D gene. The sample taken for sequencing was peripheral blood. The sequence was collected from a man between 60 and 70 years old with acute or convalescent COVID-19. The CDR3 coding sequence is TGTGCCACCGGGAGGGTACTGGAGGTTCAGCCCCAGCATTTT. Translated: CATGRVLEVQPQHF.